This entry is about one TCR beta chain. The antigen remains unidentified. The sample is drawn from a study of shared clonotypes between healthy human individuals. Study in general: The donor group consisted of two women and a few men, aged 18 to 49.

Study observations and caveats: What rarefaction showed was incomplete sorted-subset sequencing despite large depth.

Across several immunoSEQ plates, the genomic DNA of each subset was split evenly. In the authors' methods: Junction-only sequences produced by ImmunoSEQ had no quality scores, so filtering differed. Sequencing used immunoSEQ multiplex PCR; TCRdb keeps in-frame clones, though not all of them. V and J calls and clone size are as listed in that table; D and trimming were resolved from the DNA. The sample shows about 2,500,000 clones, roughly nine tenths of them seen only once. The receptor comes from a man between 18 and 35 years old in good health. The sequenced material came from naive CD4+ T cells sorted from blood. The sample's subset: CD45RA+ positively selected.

The DNA of the CDR3 is TGCGCCAGCAGCACCTCCGGGACAGGGAGGGACAATGAGCAGTTCTTC. Translating it yields CASSTSGTGRDNEQFF. J is TRBJ2-1 and V is TRBV5-1, with 9 bases identical to TRBD1. Germline trimming cut 4 bases from V and 5 bases from J; bases unmatched to any gene: 10. CDR1 is SGHRS and CDR2 is YFSETQ in the germline V gene. This CDR3 spans 16 amino acids. The variable domain in full, completed from reference TRBV5-1 and TRBJ2-1, reads KAGVTQTPRYLIKTRGQQVTLSCSPISGHRSVSWYQQTPGQGLQFLFEYFSETQRNKGNFPGRFSGRQFSNSRSEMNVSTLELGDSALYLCASSTSGTGRDNEQFFGPGTRLTVL.